The sequence of this TCR beta chain was determined in a study of OX40 agonist ivuxolimab in advanced cancers. Study-level information: Age averaged around 60 years (range roughly 20 to 90), and just over 80% were male. Three patients got partial responses; one had hepatocellular carcinoma and two had cutaneous melanoma.

The study, taken as a whole, reports: Patients who responded partially at 0.1-3.0 mg/kg showed clonal expansion ranking among the lowest.

Germline trimming cut 4 bases from V and 5 bases from J; bases unmatched to any gene: 6. The CDR3 spans 14 residues. Per germline, CDR1 LNHDA and CDR2 SQIVND (reference sequence). The method was immunoSEQ multiplex PCR; TCRdb's version includes in-frame clones alone and lacks a portion of them. The table records under 75,000 clones, over 80% of them present only once. Regarding this clone: Its matching antigen is unknown. Other DNA sequences in the sample encode the same CDR3.

This specimen was CD4+ or CD8+ T cells sorted from blood, taken in a trial of the OX40 agonist ivuxolimab. The TCR comes from an adult with an advanced solid tumor such as melanoma, head and neck, liver or kidney cancer. The chain couples TRBV19 to TRBJ2-7, with TRBD2 matching over 9 bases. CDR3 amino acids: CASSRGLAGDEQYF. CDR3 sequence (DNA): TGTGCCAGTAGTAGGGGACTAGCTGGCGACGAGCAGTACTTC. The full variable domain, with the rest looked up from reference TRBV19 and TRBJ2-7, is DGGITQSPKYLFRKEGQNVTLSCEQNLNHDAMYWYRQDPGQGLRLIYYSQIVNDFQKGDIAEGYSVSREKKESFPLTVTSAQKNPTAFYLCASSRGLAGDEQYFGPGTRLTVT.